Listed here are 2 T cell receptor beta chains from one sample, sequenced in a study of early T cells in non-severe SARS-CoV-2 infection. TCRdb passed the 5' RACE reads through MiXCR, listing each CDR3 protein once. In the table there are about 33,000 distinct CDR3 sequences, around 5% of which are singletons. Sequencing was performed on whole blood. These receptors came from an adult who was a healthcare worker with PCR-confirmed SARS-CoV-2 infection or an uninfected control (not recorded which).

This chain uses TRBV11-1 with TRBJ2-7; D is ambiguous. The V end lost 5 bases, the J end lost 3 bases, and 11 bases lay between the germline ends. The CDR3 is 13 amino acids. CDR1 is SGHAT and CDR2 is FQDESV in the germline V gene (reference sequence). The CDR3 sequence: CASSPSLGYEQYF. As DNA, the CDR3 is TGTGCCAGCAGCCCCTCGCTGGGCTACGAGCAGTACTTC.

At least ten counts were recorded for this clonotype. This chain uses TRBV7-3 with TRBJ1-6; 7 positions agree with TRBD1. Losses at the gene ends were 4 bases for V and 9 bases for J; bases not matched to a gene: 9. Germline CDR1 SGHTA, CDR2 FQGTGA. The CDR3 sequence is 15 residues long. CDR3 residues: CASSYLGGGGSPLHF. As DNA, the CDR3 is TGTGCCAGCAGCTACCTGGGAGGGGGCGGTTCACCCCTCCACTTT.